Listed here are 13 T cell receptor beta chains from one sample, sequenced in a study of T cells after yellow fever vaccination. Via MiXCR, TCRdb re-called the 5' RACE reads, giving one row per CDR3 protein. The sample lists approximately 330,000 distinct CDR3 sequences; over 4% were seen once. The source was PBMCs, collected 5 days after the yellow fever booster vaccination. These TCRs come from a man aged 18 to 30 who received the YFV17D yellow fever vaccine.

CDR3 amino acids: CASSRTAGALYGYTF. CDR3 sequence (DNA): TGTGCCAGCAGTCGCACAGCCGGGGCGCTATATGGCTACACCTTC. V usage is TRBV7-2 and J usage is TRBJ1-2; a weak D match, TRBD1 (5 bases). CDR3 length: 15 residues. Germline CDR1 is SGHTA and CDR2 is FQGNSA. V shed 6 bases and J shed 5 bases, with 19 bases lying between them.

The V call is TRBV3-1, the J call TRBJ2-1; 8 bases fit TRBD1. The junction had 9 bases not matched to a gene; V was cut back by 1 base and J by 7 bases. CDR1 is LGHDT, CDR2 YNNKEL, per germline (reference sequence). The CDR3 is 16 residues long. The CDR3 DNA sequence: TGTGCCAGCAGCCAAGTTAGAGGACAGGGAGGTAATGAGCAGTTCTTC. Translation gives CASSQVRGQGGNEQFF.

This clonotype was detected ten times or more. This sequence joins TRBV5-6 and TRBJ2-2; D not certain. CDR1 and CDR2 (germline): SGHDT, YYEEEE. This CDR3 has 13 amino acids. V was shortened by 0 bases and J by 9 bases, with 9 bases between the two germline ends. CDR3 coding DNA: TGTGCCAGCAGCTTGGCCGACGGGTGGGAGCTGTTTTTT. It translates to CASSLADGWELFF.

This clonotype was counted between two and nine times. This rearrangement joins TRBV9 to TRBJ1-1; D remains unclear. There are 14 residues in the CDR3. Trimming took 0 bases from V and 0 from J, leaving 6 bases between them. Germline V gene lookup returns CDR1 SGDLS and CDR2 YYNGEE. CDR3 DNA: TGTGCCAGCAGCGTAGGGAACATGAACACTGAAGCTTTCTTT. Protein: CASSVGNMNTEAFF.

The V call is TRBV4-1, the J call TRBJ2-1; 13 positions match TRBD2. Per the germline V gene, CDR1 is MGHRA and CDR2 is YSYEKL. The junction had 11 bases not matched to a gene; V was cut back by 5 bases and J by 13 bases. The CDR3 sequence is 15 residues long. CDR3 residues: CASSEGLAGARGQFF. The CDR3 DNA follows: TGCGCCAGCAGCGAAGGACTAGCGGGGGCCCGAGGTCAGTTCTTC.

This clonotype was seen a few times. The genes are TRBV10-1 and TRBJ1-2; D gene uncertain. V was pared by 4 bases and J by 2 bases, with 8 bases between. In germline, CDR1 is WNHNN, CDR2 SYGVQD (reference sequence). This CDR3 contains 13 residues. CDR3 nucleotides: TGCGCCAGCAGTGTTCAAGGGAACTATGGCTACACCTTC. This codes for CASSVQGNYGYTF.

This clonotype has only one observation. A much larger clone lies one base from this, so it may be a read error. The chain couples TRBV28 to TRBJ1-1; tentative D call: TRBD1 (5 bases). Germline V CDR1 and CDR2: MDHEN, SYDVKM. Trimming removed 3 bases from V and 6 bases from J, with 17 bases in between. This CDR3 has 15 residues. CDR3 residues: CASSLTVVGHSEAFF. CDR3 in DNA: TGTGCCAGCAGTTTGACAGTCGTTGGGCACTCTGAAGCTTTCTTT.

The table lists this clonotype with many counts. The V and J genes are TRBV20-1 and TRBJ1-2; a weak D match, TRBD1 (5 bases). The CDR3 loop spans 12 amino acids. V lost 5 bases and J lost 6, with 13 bases in between. The germline CDR1 and CDR2 sequences are DFQATT and SNEGSKA (reference sequence). The CDR3 protein is CSAGGHTNGYTF. CDR3 DNA: TGCAGTGCTGGCGGACATACAAATGGCTACACCTTC.

This clonotype was found many times. The chain is built from TRBV6-2 or TRBV6-3 and TRBJ1-2; 7 bases map to TRBD1. The V gene end was trimmed by 2 bases and the J gene end by 6 bases; junction bases not matched to a gene: 3. Germline V lookup: CDR1 MNHEY, CDR2 SVGEGT. The CDR3 consists of 13 residues. Here the CDR3 DNA reads TGTGCCAGCAGTTACGGAGGGGGCGATGGCTACACCTTC. Amino acids: CASSYGGGDGYTF.

The chain combines TRBV7-9 with TRBJ2-7; possibly TRBD2 for D (7 bases). The V gene's germline CDR1 is SEHNR and CDR2 FQNEAQ (reference sequence). Trimming removed 4 bases at V and 4 bases at J, with 20 bases between. The CDR3 is 16 amino acids. CDR3 sequence (DNA): TGTGCCAGCAGCTCCCCGGAGGGGGGGGCGAGATACGAGCAGTACTTC. Translated: CASSSPEGGARYEQYF.

This clonotype has more than one count but fewer than ten. The chain has TRBV10-3 and TRBJ2-3; the match to TRBD1 covers 7 bases. The germline V gene has CDR1 ENHRY and CDR2 SYGVKD. The length of the CDR3 is 20 residues. Germline trimming cut 0 bases from V and 2 bases from J; bases unmatched to any gene: 17. The CDR3 here is CAISESPSRRRQGLTDTQYF. The CDR3 bases are TGTGCCATCAGTGAGTCGCCCTCTCGGCGGCGACAGGGCCTCACAGATACGCAGTATTTT.

This clonotype appeared many times. The rearrangement uses TRBV7-8 and TRBJ2-1; the match to TRBD2 covers 9 bases. The CDR3 loop spans 15 amino acids. V shed 5 bases, J shed 7 bases, and the junction held 9 bases outside the gene matches. The germline gives CDR1 SGHVS, CDR2 FQNEAQ. The CDR3 loop is CASSPIAGVLNEQFF. The CDR3 DNA follows: TGTGCCAGCAGCCCGATAGCGGGGGTGTTGAATGAGCAGTTCTTC. Variable domain in full (rest from reference TRBV7-8 and TRBJ2-1): GAGVSQSPRYKVAKRGQDVALRCDPISGHVSLFWYQQALGQGPEFLTYFQNEAQLDKSGLPSDRFFAERPEGSVSTLKIQRTQQEDSAVYLCASSPIAGVLNEQFFGPGTRLTVL.

This clonotype was seen ten or more times. This sequence joins TRBV7-6 and TRBJ2-1, with D hard to call. V shed 5 bases and J shed 10 bases, with 12 bases lying between them. Germline V CDR1 and CDR2: SGHVS, FNYEAQ. CDR3 size: 12 residues. Here the CDR3 DNA reads TGTGCCAGCAGCCATGGGGTTGGCGAGCAGTTCTTC. Translated, it gives CASSHGVGEQFF.